Listed below are T cell receptor beta chains from one sample, sequenced in a study of cytomegalovirus exposure and HLA in healthy donors. Measured with immunoSEQ multiplex PCR; TCRdb has only the in-frame clones, and not every one. The sample includes fewer than 200,000 clones, 70% to 80% seen only once; the top ten take roughly 0.64%. The specimen was PBMCs. All receptors derive from a woman aged 40-49 years in good health and CMV-seronegative. CDR3s include the opening cysteine and the closing phenylalanine or tryptophan. A D gene is named only where the DNA matches it firmly. Where a row states a size, it is once, few, many or the class of an expanded clone; other rows omit it.

d_call	v_call	clone_size	j_call	cdr3_nt	cdr3_aa
-	TRBV6-5	-	TRBJ1-5	TGTGCCAGCAGTTATTCTGGTCTGGGGACTAATCAGCCCCAGCATTTT	CASSYSGLGTNQPQHF
-	TRBV2	-	TRBJ1-1	TGTGCCAGCAGCCGCAGGGGAATGGACACTGAAGCTTTCTTT	CASSRRGMDTEAFF
-	TRBV19	-	TRBJ1-3	TGTGCCAGTAGTATTTTCGCAGGGGTCGGAAACACCATATATTTT	CASSIFAGVGNTIYF
TRBD1	TRBV19	-	TRBJ1-1	TGTGCCAGTGTCCCGGGACAGCGCATGAACACTGAAGCTTTCTTT	CASVPGQRMNTEAFF
-	TRBV30	-	TRBJ1-3	TGTGCCTGGAGTCACAGGAGCTCTGGAAACACCATATATTTT	CAWSHRSSGNTIYF
-	TRBV2	-	TRBJ2-3	TGTGCCAGCATGAGGGAAGATACGCAGTATTTT	CASMREDTQYF
TRBD2	TRBV11-2	-	TRBJ2-5	TGTGCCAGCAGTCCCGGACTAGCGGGACAAGAGACCCAGTACTTC	CASSPGLAGQETQYF
TRBD2	TRBV9	-	TRBJ2-5	TGTGCCAGCAGCCAGGGACTAGCGGGAGGCGTCCAAGAGACCCAGTACTTC	CASSQGLAGGVQETQYF
-	TRBV6-6	-	TRBJ2-3	TGTGCCAGCAGTTCCCCGGGGATGGTAGATACGCAGTATTTT	CASSSPGMVDTQYF
TRBD2	TRBV6-5	once	TRBJ2-2	TGTGCCAGTATGACTAGCGTGATCACCGGGGAGCTGTTTTTT	CASMTSVITGELFF
-	TRBV6-5	-	TRBJ1-2	TGTGCCAGCAGTTACCAGGGTGGAGACGGCTATGGCTACACCTTC	CASSYQGGDGYGYTF
TRBD1	TRBV7-2	-	TRBJ2-3	TGTGCCAGCAGCTTAGGAGGGGGCGGCACAGATACGCAGTATTTT	CASSLGGGGTDTQYF
-	TRBV5-6	-	TRBJ1-2	TGTGCCAGCAGCCCTTACTGGACAGTGTATGGCTACACCTTC	CASSPYWTVYGYTF
TRBD1	TRBV6-5	-	TRBJ2-5	TGTGCCAGCAGTTTGGTCGGGACAGGGCGAGAGACCCAGTACTTC	CASSLVGTGRETQYF
-	TRBV28	once	TRBJ1-6	TGTGCCAGCAGCGATAATTCACCCCTCCACTTT	CASSDNSPLHF
TRBD2	TRBV5-1	once	TRBJ2-2	TGCGCCAGCAGCTCCCTAGCGGGGGGGATGAACACCGGGGAGCTGTTTTTT	CASSSLAGGMNTGELFF
TRBD1	TRBV19	-	TRBJ1-1	TGTGCCAGTAGTATGAGACTGGGACAGGGGGCGACTGAAGCTTTCTTT	CASSMRLGQGATEAFF
TRBD1	TRBV6-5	-	TRBJ2-7	TGTGCCAGCAGGGGGGGGACAGGGGCCTACGAGCAGTACTTC	CASRGGTGAYEQYF
-	TRBV28	-	TRBJ2-7	TGTGCCAGTCAGACCGGGTCCTACGAGCAGTACTTC	CASQTGSYEQYF
-	TRBV5-4	-	TRBJ1-6	TGTGCCAGCAGCAATACAGGCCTGAATTCACCCCTCCACTTT	CASSNTGLNSPLHF
TRBD1	TRBV6-6	-	TRBJ1-2	TGTGCCAGCAGTTACCGAGGGGGCTCGTATGGCTACACCTTC	CASSYRGGSYGYTF
-	TRBV5-1	-	TRBJ1-3	TGCGCCAGCAGCTTTACGGGCTCTGGAAACACCATATATTTT	CASSFTGSGNTIYF
TRBD1	TRBV27	-	TRBJ1-5	TGTGCCAGCAGTAAGGGGGCTATACAGCCCCAGCATTTT	CASSKGAIQPQHF
-	TRBV14	-	TRBJ1-6	TGTGCCAGCAGCCCGAATACACGGGGTTCACCCCTCCACTTT	CASSPNTRGSPLHF
-	TRBV6-5	-	TRBJ1-1	TGTGCCAGCAGCCGCGTGGGAGGGGGCACTGAAGCTTTCTTT	CASSRVGGGTEAFF
-	TRBV27	-	TRBJ2-7	TGTGCCAGCAGTTTAGGTAGCGCGTCCTCCTACGAGCAGTACTTC	CASSLGSASSYEQYF
TRBD1	TRBV7-9	once	TRBJ2-5	TGTGCCAGCAGCTACGGACAGGGGGCCCGGGAGACCCAGTACTTC	CASSYGQGARETQYF
-	TRBV9	-	TRBJ2-7	TGTGCCAGTAGCCCCGGGGTGCCCCCTCTTTGGTACGAGCAGTACTTC	CASSPGVPPLWYEQYF
-	TRBV7-9	-	TRBJ2-1	TGTGCCAGCAGCTTACTTGAGCAGTTCTTC	CASSLLEQFF
TRBD2	TRBV7-2	-	TRBJ2-7	TGTGCCAGCAGCCCGCAGCGGGTGGCTAGCGGGAGGTCCTACGAGCAGTACTTC	CASSPQRVASGRSYEQYF
-	TRBV18	-	TRBJ2-7	TGTGCCAGCTCTACAGGTACGAGCTCCTACGAGCAGTACTTC	CASSTGTSSYEQYF
TRBD2	TRBV4-1	-	TRBJ2-3	TGCGCCAGCAGCCAAGCGCTAGCGGGAGATACGCAGTATTTT	CASSQALAGDTQYF
-	TRBV11-2	-	TRBJ1-1	TGTGCCAGCAGCTTAGATCATGCGGGTATGAACACTGAAGCTTTCTTT	CASSLDHAGMNTEAFF
TRBD2	TRBV5-1	-	TRBJ2-3	TGCGCCAGCAGGCGGGGGCTTACGGGAGCGGGGGCCACAGATACGCAGTATTTT	CASRRGLTGAGATDTQYF
TRBD1	TRBV19	-	TRBJ1-4	TGTGCCAGTAGTATAGATCTATTCGGGACAGGGGATGAAAAACTGTTTTTT	CASSIDLFGTGDEKLFF
-	TRBV29-1	-	TRBJ2-2	TGCAGCGTTGAAGTCCCAACTAACACCGGGGAGCTGTTTTTT	CSVEVPTNTGELFF
-	TRBV7-2	-	TRBJ2-1	TGTGCCAGCACTAAGCAAAGCGTCCCGAATGAGCAGTTCTTC	CASTKQSVPNEQFF
-	TRBV7-9	-	TRBJ1-1	TGTGCCAGCAGCTTAGAGACAGGCCTAGCTTTCTTT	CASSLETGLAFF
TRBD2	TRBV7-9	-	TRBJ2-1	TGTGCCAGCAGCCCCCCTAGCGGGTCCTACAATGAGCAGTTCTTC	CASSPPSGSYNEQFF
TRBD2	TRBV5-6	-	TRBJ2-2	TGTGCCAGCAGCCTGGAGGCAGGGAGGGACACCGGGGAGCTGTTTTTT	CASSLEAGRDTGELFF
-	TRBV5-6	few	TRBJ2-7	TGTGCCAGCAGCTTGGGGACAAGCTCCTACGAGCAGTACTTC	CASSLGTSSYEQYF